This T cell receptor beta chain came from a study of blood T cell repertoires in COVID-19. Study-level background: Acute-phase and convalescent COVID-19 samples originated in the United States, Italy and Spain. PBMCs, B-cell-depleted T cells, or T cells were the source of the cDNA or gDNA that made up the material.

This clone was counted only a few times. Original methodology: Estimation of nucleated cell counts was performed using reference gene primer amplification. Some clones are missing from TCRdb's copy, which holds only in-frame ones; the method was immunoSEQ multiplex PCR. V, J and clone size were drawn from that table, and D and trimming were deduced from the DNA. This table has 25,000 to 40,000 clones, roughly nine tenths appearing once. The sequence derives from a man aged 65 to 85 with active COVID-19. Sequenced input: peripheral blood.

Here the CDR3 reads CASSLSSTRGDEQFF. In DNA form, the CDR3 reads TGTGCCAGCAGCTTATCCTCGACCCGAGGCGATGAGCAGTTCTTC. The gene calls are TRBV7-2 and TRBJ2-1; D unresolved. Per the germline V gene, CDR1 is SGHTA and CDR2 is FQGNSA. The CDR3 contains 15 residues. Between the trimmed V and J ends, which lost 2 bases and 8 bases, there was a span of 16 bases.